Shown below are 26 T cell receptor beta chains from a single sample sequenced in a study of T cell responses to AZD1222 COVID-19 vaccine. Profiling relied on immunoSEQ multiplex PCR, and the TCRdb table lists in-frame clones only, not all of them. The data show about 99,000 clones, roughly 87% seen once. Material: peripheral blood, obtained on day 0 of AZD1222 vaccination. Receptors were obtained from an adult in good health.

V is TRBV7-3 and J is TRBJ1-4; no clear D gene. CDR3 size: 13 residues. Germline values: CDR1 SGHTA, CDR2 FQGTGA. V lost 5 bases and J lost 3, with 7 bases in between. CDR3 sequence (DNA): TGTGCCAGCAGCCCTGGGGCTAATGAAAAACTGTTTTTT. Translating gives CASSPGANEKLFF.

The chain joins TRBV6-5 to TRBJ1-1; 8 bases are shared with TRBD1. The germline gives CDR1 MNHEY, CDR2 SVGAGI. CDR3 length: 13 residues. Trimming cost V 5 bases and J 7 bases; bases outside gene matches: 6. In DNA, the CDR3 is TGTGCCAGCAGTCCGCTGGACAGGGTTGAAGCTTTCTTT. Amino acids: CASSPLDRVEAFF.

This clone was found once. The CDR3 nucleotides are TGTGCCACGGGACAGGGGGGACTAACTAATGAAAAACTGTTTTTT. As protein: CATGQGGLTNEKLFF. V gene TRBV25-1 combines with J gene TRBJ1-4; 11 bases agree with TRBD1. V lost 10 bases and J lost 1; bases outside the gene matches: 5. CDR1 and CDR2 (germline): MGHDK, SYGVNS. CDR3 length: 15 amino acids.

Remarks on this clone: At one end the junction does not follow the germline gene, possibly because of a read error. V and J are TRBV7-7 and TRBJ2-5, with D tentatively TRBD1 or TRBD2 (7 bases each). This CDR3 is built from 16 residues. Germline-derived CDR1 and CDR2 are SSHAT and FNYEAQ (reference sequence). The CDR3 reads CASSPRQGGSQETQYF. CDR3 in DNA: TGTGCTAGCAGCCCTCGACAGGGAGGGAGCCAAGAGACCCAGTACTTC. The full variable domain, in which reference TRBV7-7 and TRBJ2-5 provide the parts outside the CDR3, is GAGVSQSPRYKVTKRGQDVTLRCDPISSHATLYWYQQALGQGPEFLTYFNYEAQPDKSGLPSDRFSAERPEGSISTLTIQRTEQRDSAMYRCASSPRQGGSQETQYFGPGTRLLVL.

J is TRBJ2-5 and V is TRBV19; 8 bases map to TRBD2. The trim removed 4 bases at V and 4 bases at J, leaving 5 bases unmatched. The CDR3 spans 14 residues. Germline loops: CDR1 LNHDA, CDR2 SQIVND (reference sequence). The CDR3 region is CASSKTRGGETQYF. DNA for the CDR3: TGTGCCAGTAGTAAGACCCGGGGGGGAGAGACCCAGTACTTC.

The chain uses TRBV6-5 and TRBJ2-7; 7 bases line up with TRBD1. Unmatched junction bases numbered 1, after V lost 4 bases and J lost 4 bases. Germline V gene lookup returns CDR1 MNHEY and CDR2 SVGAGI. The CDR3 runs to 12 residues. CDR3 coding DNA: TGTGCCAGCAGTTCCAGGGGGTACGAGCAGTACTTC. This encodes CASSSRGYEQYF.

The chain links TRBV24-1 to TRBJ2-1, with 9 bases that match TRBD2. V lost 4 bases to trimming and J lost 6 bases; unmatched junction nucleotides: 9. Germline CDR1 and CDR2: KGHDR and SFDVKD. The CDR3 loop spans 16 amino acids. The CDR3 loop reads CATSDPSGTSRNEQFF. The CDR3 nucleotides are TGTGCCACCAGTGACCCGTCCGGGACTAGCCGCAATGAGCAGTTCTTC.

This chain uses TRBV3-1 (or the pseudogene TRBV3-2) with TRBJ1-2; 9 bases are a match to TRBD1. With 4 bases clipped from V and 8 bases from J, the junction kept 5 bases outside the gene matches. The CDR3 has 13 amino acids. Per germline, CDR1 LGHDT and CDR2 YNNKEL (reference sequence). The CDR3 nucleotides are TGTGCCAGCAGCCTCCCGGGACAGGGAGGCTACACCTTC. Its translation: CASSLPGQGGYTF.

The genes are TRBV19 and TRBJ1-2; tentatively, D is TRBD1 (5 bases). The ends were cut back, 10 bases at V and 8 bases at J, with 26 bases in the middle. Germline V CDR1 and CDR2: LNHDA, SQIVND (reference sequence). The CDR3 is 15 amino acids. The CDR3 protein is CATQDGTAVLTGYTF. The DNA for the CDR3 is TGTGCCACCCAGGACGGGACGGCAGTTCTCACGGGCTACACCTTC.

The chain recombines TRBV7-9 with TRBJ2-5, with D perhaps matching TRBD1 (6 bases). Looked up from germline, CDR1 is SEHNR and CDR2 is FQNEAQ (reference sequence). V was clipped by 5 bases and J by 1 base, with 14 bases between them. The CDR3 spans 15 residues. CDR3 nucleotides: TGTGCCAGCAGCCTGGGACAAACCAGCCAAGAGACCCAGTACTTC. This encodes CASSLGQTSQETQYF.

V usage is TRBV27 and J usage is TRBJ2-1; 8 nucleotides agree with TRBD2. CDR3 length: 13 amino acids. Trimming cost V 5 bases and J 10 bases; bases outside gene matches: 7. CDR1 is MNHEY and CDR2 is SMNVEV in the germline V gene (reference sequence). The CDR3 spells CASSPAGGGEQFF. As DNA, the CDR3 is TGTGCCAGCAGTCCGGCGGGAGGTGGGGAGCAGTTCTTC.

The genes are TRBV6-2 or TRBV6-3 and TRBJ1-5; TRBD1 is a possible D gene (5 bases). This CDR3 has 14 amino acids. CDR1 MNHEY and CDR2 SVGEGT come from the germline V gene. V was pared by 2 bases and J by 1 base, with 6 bases between. This chain's CDR3 is CASSYQGSNQPQHF. DNA for the CDR3: TGTGCCAGCAGTTACCAGGGAAGCAATCAGCCCCAGCATTTT.

The chain combines TRBV20-1 with TRBJ2-7; perhaps TRBD2 as D (5 bases). Trimming stripped 3 bases from V and 3 bases from J, with 12 bases between. The CDR3 runs 13 residues. Germline CDR1 and CDR2: DFQATT and SNEGSKA (reference sequence). The CDR3 sequence: CSASRGSGYEQYV. The CDR3 DNA sequence: TGCAGTGCTAGTCGAGGGAGCGGCTACGAGCAGTACGTC.

The CDR3 nucleotides are TGTGCCAGCAGCTTACTCTCCCCTAGCGGGGGAAGTTTAGGCGGAAATGAGCAGTTCTTC. Translated, it gives CASSLLSPSGGSLGGNEQFF. This chain joins TRBV7-6 and TRBJ2-1, with 10 bases lining up with TRBD2. V trimming: 2 bases; J trimming: 7 bases; junction bases outside the gene matches: 20. CDR3 length: 20 residues. Looked up from germline, CDR1 is SGHVS and CDR2 is FNYEAQ.

The V call is TRBV3-1 (or the pseudogene TRBV3-2), the J call TRBJ1-5; 10 nucleotides align to TRBD1. The V gene end was trimmed by 0 bases and the J gene end by 2 bases; junction bases not matched to a gene: 7. Looked up from germline, CDR1 is LGHDT and CDR2 is YNNKEL (reference sequence). The CDR3 has 18 amino acids. The CDR3 sequence is CASSQDSGQGKGNQPQHF. Written as DNA, the CDR3 is TGTGCCAGCAGCCAAGACTCGGGACAGGGGAAGGGCAATCAGCCCCAGCATTTT.

This chain joins TRBV9 and TRBJ2-2; 13 bases map to TRBD2. The germline CDR1 and CDR2 sequences are SGDLS and YYNGEE. CDR3 length equals 19 residues. Trimming at V came to 4 bases and at J to 6 bases, leaving 15 bases not matched to a gene. The CDR3 nucleotides read TGTGCCAGCAGCTACGGACTAGCGGGAGAGAAGCGGTTTGCCGGGGAGCTGTTTTTT. This gives the protein CASSYGLAGEKRFAGELFF.

The chain has TRBV10-3 and TRBJ1-4; D may be TRBD1 (5 bases). The CDR3 is 17 residues long. Germline lookup yields CDR1 ENHRY and CDR2 SYGVKD. The germline V and J ends were trimmed by 6 bases and 11 bases, with 28 bases remaining between them. The CDR3 loop reads CAIRNPLIQEPGRKLFF. In DNA form, the CDR3 reads TGTGCCATCAGGAACCCGCTAATACAGGAACCTGGAAGGAAACTGTTTTTT.

The V call is TRBV9, the J call TRBJ2-7; unclear D gene. CDR3 length: 13 amino acids. The germline V gene has CDR1 SGDLS and CDR2 YYNGEE. With 0 bases removed from V and 3 bases from J, the gap between germline ends came to 7 bases. CDR3 sequence reads: CASSVGDLYEQYF. The CDR3 bases are TGTGCCAGCAGCGTAGGTGACCTCTACGAGCAGTACTTC.

The gene calls are TRBV12-3 or TRBV12-4 and TRBJ2-2, with D unclear. The V end was cut by 6 bases, the J end by 6 bases, with 5 bases between. This CDR3 comprises 11 residues. CDR3 DNA: TGTGCCAGCAGATCGGCCGGGGAGCTGTTTTTT. It translates to CASRSAGELFF.

The CDR3 loop reads CASKGQLIYGYTF. The CDR3 nucleotides are TGTGCCAGTAAGGGACAGCTCATTTATGGCTACACCTTC. The J gene is TRBJ1-2, the V gene TRBV6-5; 7 nucleotides agree with TRBD1. The CDR3 has 13 amino acids. V lost 9 bases to trimming and J lost 5 bases; unmatched junction nucleotides: 9. From germline, CDR1 is MNHEY and CDR2 SVGAGI.

The J gene is TRBJ1-1, the V gene TRBV11-1; TRBD1 might be the D (5 bases). The CDR3 has 15 residues. V lost 8 bases and J 6 bases, leaving 22 bases between the germline ends. From germline, CDR1 is SGHAT and CDR2 FQDESV (reference sequence). The CDR3 region has the DNA TGTGCCAGCGGACCCCGGGACCCCTGGTCGGCTGAAGCTTTCTTT. Residues: CASGPRDPWSAEAFF.

The CDR3 sequence: CASSLATGGGYTF. The CDR3 nucleotides read TGTGCCAGCAGCTTGGCGACAGGAGGAGGCTACACCTTC. The rearrangement links TRBV5-6 to TRBJ1-2; TRBD1 might be the D (6 bases). The CDR3 spans 13 residues. Germline V CDR1 and CDR2: SGHDT, YYEEEE. Trimming pared 0 bases from V and 8 bases from J, leaving 11 bases between.

V usage is TRBV2 and J usage is TRBJ1-5; 8 nucleotides line up with TRBD1. After removal of 5 bases from V and 0 bases from J, the junction contained 12 bases not matched to a gene. This CDR3 contains 18 residues. Germline V gives CDR1 SNHLY, CDR2 FYNNEI. This CDR3 is CASSRTGRGVYSNQPQHF. The CDR3 DNA reads TGTGCCAGCAGTCGGACAGGGAGGGGGGTATATAGCAATCAGCCCCAGCATTTT.

The rearrangement uses TRBV11-3 and TRBJ2-1, with 8 nucleotides matching TRBD2. Germline CDR1 is SGHNT and CDR2 is YENEEA. The CDR3 is 13 residues long. V trimming: 0 bases; J trimming: 15 bases; junction bases outside the gene matches: 7. In nucleotides, the CDR3 is TGTGCCAGCAGCTTAGAAGGCGGCGGGAGGTTGTTCTTC. Translation gives CASSLEGGGRLFF.

This chain joins TRBV11-1 and TRBJ1-1, with 10 bases identical to TRBD1. The CDR3 spans 14 residues. The germline gives CDR1 SGHAT, CDR2 FQDESV (reference sequence). V shed 3 bases, J shed 6 bases, and the junction held 4 bases outside the gene matches. The CDR3 here is CASSFETGGPEAFF. The CDR3 DNA reads TGTGCCAGCAGCTTTGAGACAGGGGGCCCTGAAGCTTTCTTT. Variable domain in full (rest from reference TRBV11-1 and TRBJ1-1): EAEVAQSPRYKITEKSQAVAFWCDPISGHATLYWYRQILGQGPELLVQFQDESVVDDSQLPKDRFSAERLKGVDSTLKIQPAELGDSAMYLCASSFETGGPEAFFGQGTRLTVV.

CDR3 amino acids: CASSLGYRGKDYGYTF. CDR3 nucleotides: TGTGCCAGCAGCTTGGGTTACAGGGGAAAGGACTATGGCTACACCTTC. The chain combines TRBV7-8 with TRBJ1-2; 7 bases map to TRBD1. This CDR3 region has 16 residues. Looked up from germline, CDR1 is SGHVS and CDR2 is FQNEAQ. The V gene end was trimmed by 3 bases and the J gene end by 3 bases; junction bases not matched to a gene: 10.